This entry is about one T cell receptor (beta chain). No antigen is known for it. The sample holds no much larger clone one base away, and base qualities are not on file. These data originate in a study of blood T cell repertoires in COVID-19 (dated by TCRdb to the early 2020s). Context from the whole study: The collaborator samples originated in the United States, Italy and Spain and spanned the acute and convalescent phases of COVID-19. The repertoires were released in a freely available public database intended as a resource for research on the immune response to SARS-CoV-2. The prospective study material was composed of cDNA or gDNA derived from T cells, B-cell-depleted T cells, or PBMCs. Samples were obtained from the ongoing ImmuneRACE study (first 160 participants) and from 1,000 to 1,500 subjects provided by 6 global collaborators. A de-identified subject ID, COVID-19 status, age in years and sex were almost always included in the sample metadata. Where available, HLA class I and class II types were obtained from metadata supplied by the sample provider rather than from assay-based typing. Subjects who had been exposed to COVID-19, were actively infected with it, or had recovered from it provided the deeply sampled blood TCRbeta repertoires that made up the dataset.

Results and caveats for the whole study, not just this receptor: How much clinical and demographic metadata was included differed by source and by participant, and the metadata was provided uncurated.

The immunoSEQ Assay, a bias-controlled multiplex PCR, was used to amplify TCRbeta CDR3 regions from genomic DNA. Regarding the original processing steps: The number of nucleated cells in each sample was estimated by amplification of reference gene primers within the assay. To quantify the absolute abundance of each unique TCRbeta CDR3 rearrangement, sequence reads were collapsed and filtered. For each sample, productive Simpson clonality was calculated by taking the square root of Simpson's diversity index across productive rearrangements. TCRdb took over this immuneACCESS table, retaining in-frame rearrangements with V and J assigned. Such tables are incomplete; in checked studies, under half of the missing clones stem from an unresolved V gene, and the remainder is unexplained. V, J and clone size are taken as reported in that table, and D and trimming were inferred from the DNA itself. The table for this sample lists fewer than 200,000 clones; more than 75% of them were counted only once. Roughly 6% of the sample rests with the top ten.

Each collaborating institution followed its own protocols to collect whole blood in K2EDTA tubes. Collaborator samples were shipped for TCRbeta analysis as frozen whole blood, isolated PBMCs, or DNA extracted from either sample type. From its cysteine to its phenylalanine, the CDR3 spans 15 amino acids. Only the CDR3 region is kept as DNA, spanning 45 bases read in frame from base 1. At the junction V is shortened by 8 bases and J by 4 bases, with 20 bases in between. Per the germline V gene, MNHEY is the CDR1 and SVGAGI is the CDR2. The material sequenced was peripheral blood. The receptor chain draws on TRBV6-5 and TRBJ1-2, with a weak D call of TRBD1 (6 bases match). The TCR was taken from a man aged 40-49 years with active or convalescent COVID-19. This receptor carries the CDR3 CASGRTADNSYGYTF. The DNA sequence is TGTGCCAGCGGGCGGACAGCCGATAACTCCTATGGCTACACCTTC.